This T cell receptor (beta chain) was recovered during a study of blood T cell repertoires in COVID-19. TCRdb's table, derived via immunoSEQ multiplex PCR, lists solely in-frame clones and lacks some. The sample contains over 120,000 clones, over 75% of which appear only once. CDR3 length: 14 amino acids. Germline V CDR1 and CDR2: MNHNY, SVGAGI (reference sequence). V was pared by 5 bases and J by 5 bases, with 16 bases between. Participants had their cohort set by participant-reported clinical history. Sequencing input: PBMCs or T cells enriched from blood (not recorded which). The chain employs TRBV6-6 and TRBJ2-7; D uncertain. This receptor was identified in a woman aged 45-60 years who had recovered from COVID-19. DNA for the CDR3: TGTGCCAGCAGTGCCAAACAAAATCGCCACGAGCAGTACTTC. Translating gives CASSAKQNRHEQYF.